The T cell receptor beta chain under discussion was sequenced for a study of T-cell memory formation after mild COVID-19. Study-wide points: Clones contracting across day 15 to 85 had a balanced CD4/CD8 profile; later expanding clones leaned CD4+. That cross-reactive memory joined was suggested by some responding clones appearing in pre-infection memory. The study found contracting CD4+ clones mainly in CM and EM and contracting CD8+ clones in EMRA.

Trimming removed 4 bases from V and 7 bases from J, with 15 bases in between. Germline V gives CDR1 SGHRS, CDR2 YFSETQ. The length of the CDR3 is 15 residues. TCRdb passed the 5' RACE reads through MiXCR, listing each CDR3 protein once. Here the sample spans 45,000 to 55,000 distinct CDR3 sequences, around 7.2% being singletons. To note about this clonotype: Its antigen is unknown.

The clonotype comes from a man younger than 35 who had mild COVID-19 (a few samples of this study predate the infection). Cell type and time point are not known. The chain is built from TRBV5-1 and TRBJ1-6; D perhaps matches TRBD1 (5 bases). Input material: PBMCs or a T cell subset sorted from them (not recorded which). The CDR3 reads CASSPGWDGNSPLHF. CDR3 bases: TGCGCCAGCAGCCCCGGCTGGGACGGAAATTCACCCCTCCACTTT.